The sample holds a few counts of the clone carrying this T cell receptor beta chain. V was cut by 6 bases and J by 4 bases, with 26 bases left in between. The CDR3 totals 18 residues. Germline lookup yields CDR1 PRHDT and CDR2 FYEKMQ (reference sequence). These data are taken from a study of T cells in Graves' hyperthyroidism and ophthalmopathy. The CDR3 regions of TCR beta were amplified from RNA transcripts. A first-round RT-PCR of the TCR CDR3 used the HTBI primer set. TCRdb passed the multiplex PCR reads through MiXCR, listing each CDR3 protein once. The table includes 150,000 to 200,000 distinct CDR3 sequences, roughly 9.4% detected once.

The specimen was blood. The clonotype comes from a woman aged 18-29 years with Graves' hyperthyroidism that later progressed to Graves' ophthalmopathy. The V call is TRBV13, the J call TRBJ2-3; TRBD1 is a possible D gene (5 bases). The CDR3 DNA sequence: TGTGCCAGCAGTCTCGGTGGACAATCTACCACCAGCGCAGATACGCAGTATTTT. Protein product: CASSLGGQSTTSADTQYF.